The 32 T cell receptor beta chains in this list originate from one sample, sequenced in a study of T cells expressing NK-cell markers. TCRdb reprocessed the 5' RACE reads, keeping one entry per CDR3 protein, no DNA. The sample table includes a few hundred thousand distinct CDR3 sequences. The sequencing input was blood T cells: a sorted CD56 or NKG2C T cell subset, CD4+ or CD8+ T cells, or bulk PBMC T cells (not recorded which). These receptors came from a man younger than 35 in good health.

The rearrangement links TRBV5-1 to TRBJ2-5; the D gene TCRdb calls, TRBD1, cannot be checked with no DNA. CDR3 length equals 12 residues. CDR1 is SGHRS and CDR2 is YFSETQ in the germline V gene. The chain's CDR3 is CASSPAGQGQYF.

This chain joins TRBV30 and TRBJ2-5; absent DNA, TCRdb's TRBD1 call cannot be checked. Germline V gene sequence: CDR1 GTSNPN, CDR2 SVGIG (reference sequence). This CDR3 contains 12 residues. CDR3 region: CALQDAPGTQYF.

The CDR3 region is CASSLTGGAGETQYF. The chain recombines TRBV7-2 with TRBJ2-5; TCRdb reports TRBD1, a call that lacks DNA to check it against. This CDR3 has 15 amino acids. Germline assignment: CDR1 SGHTA and CDR2 FQGNSA.

The chain is built from TRBV6-5 and TRBJ2-2; the TCRdb call, TRBD2, lacks DNA for checking. The CDR3 totals 18 residues. Germline assignment: CDR1 MNHEY and CDR2 SVGAGI. The chain's CDR3 is CASSYSKLAGGSTGELFF.

This CDR3 is CSVGTAGYEQYF. The chain joins TRBV29-1 to TRBJ2-7; the D call from TCRdb, TRBD2, cannot be confirmed without DNA. Per the germline V gene, CDR1 is SQVTM and CDR2 is ANQGSEA. The CDR3 extends over 12 amino acids.

V usage is TRBV6-2 or TRBV6-3 and J usage is TRBJ2-1. The CDR3 consists of 13 residues. CDR1 MNHEY and CDR2 SVGEGT come from the germline V gene. This chain's CDR3 is CASSYSIRGEQFF.

This chain uses TRBV6-1 with TRBJ2-1; the TRBD1 assignment by TCRdb is unverifiable without DNA. Germline lookup yields CDR1 MNHNS and CDR2 SASEGT. The CDR3 runs to 15 residues. CDR3 sequence: CASSQPGQGYNEQFF.

The CDR3 loop is CSARQGAGYEQYF. V gene TRBV29-1 combines with J gene TRBJ2-7; TCRdb's assignment of TRBD1 cannot be checked, as there is no DNA. CDR3 length: 13 residues. Germline CDR1 and CDR2: SQVTM and ANQGSEA.

The chain recombines TRBV20-1 with TRBJ2-7. Germline-derived CDR1 and CDR2 are DFQATT and SNEGSKA (reference sequence). The CDR3 runs to 14 residues. CDR3 loop: CSARVAGRASEQYF.

The V call is TRBV7-9, the J call TRBJ2-1; TCRdb's D gene call, TRBD1, goes unchecked for lack of DNA. This CDR3 comprises 11 residues. CDR1 and CDR2 (germline): SEHNR, FQNEAQ (reference sequence). Here the CDR3 reads CASGDQGEQFF.

The V gene is TRBV7-9, the J gene TRBJ2-5. The CDR3 is made up of 15 amino acids. The germline V gene encodes CDR1 SEHNR and CDR2 FQNEAQ (reference sequence). The CDR3 sequence is CASSLEMTLPPPQYF. Using reference TRBV7-9 and TRBJ2-5 for the parts outside the CDR3, the full variable domain is DTGVSQNPRHKITKRGQNVTFRCDPISEHNRLYWYRQTLGQGPEFLTYFQNEAQLEKSRLLSDRFSAERPKGSFSTLEIQRTEQGDSAMYLCASSLEMTLPPPQYFGPGTRLLVL.

This chain uses TRBV5-6 with TRBJ2-3; TCRdb designates TRBD1, a call that cannot be tested without DNA. Looked up from germline, CDR1 is SGHDT and CDR2 is YYEEEE. This CDR3 has 16 amino acids. CDR3 region: CASSRPGTGEADTQYF.

The chain uses TRBV12-3 or TRBV12-4 and TRBJ1-1; absent DNA, TCRdb's TRBD1 call cannot be checked. The length of the CDR3 is 15 residues. This CDR3 reads CASRRTGPPNTEAFF.

This sequence joins TRBV29-1 and TRBJ1-2; there is no DNA to check the TCRdb D call of TRBD1. The CDR3 loop spans 12 amino acids. Germline CDR1 is SQVTM and CDR2 is ANQGSEA. This CDR3 reads CSVPDRDYGYTF.

The chain carries TRBV12-3 or TRBV12-4 and TRBJ2-1; TCRdb indicates TRBD2, and absent DNA this call remains unverified. The CDR3 totals 12 residues. The CDR3 is CAQGLAGGEQFF.

V and J are TRBV13 and TRBJ2-1; the TRBD2 assignment by TCRdb is unverifiable without DNA. Germline assignment: CDR1 PRHDT and CDR2 FYEKMQ (reference sequence). The length of the CDR3 is 19 residues. The CDR3 region is CASSLGVSSGRAKYNEQFF. Based on the CDR3 plus reference TRBV13 and TRBJ2-1, the full variable domain is AAGVIQSPRHLIKEKRETATLKCYPIPRHDTVYWYQQGPGQDPQFLISFYEKMQSDKGSIPDRFSAQQFSDYHSELNMSSLELGDSALYFCASSLGVSSGRAKYNEQFFGPGTRLTVL.

The chain has TRBV10-1 and TRBJ2-1; TCRdb calls TRBD2, which cannot be checked without DNA. Per germline, CDR1 WNHNN and CDR2 SYGVQD (reference sequence). The CDR3 extends over 15 amino acids. The CDR3 sequence is CASSPRLAVDNEQFF.

This chain connects TRBV12-3 or TRBV12-4 to TRBJ2-5. This CDR3 has 14 amino acids. This CDR3 is CASSLAYGEETQYF.

The rearrangement joins TRBV12-3 or TRBV12-4 to TRBJ1-1; checking the TCRdb D call of TRBD1 is not possible without DNA. This CDR3 region has 13 residues. CDR3 sequence: CASSNHRGTEAFF.

The chain recombines TRBV12-3 or TRBV12-4 with TRBJ2-7; TCRdb selects TRBD2, and the lack of DNA leaves this call unchecked. The CDR3 is 13 residues long. CDR3 region: CASGRPWAYEQYF.

Here the CDR3 reads CALYPRGLAGVETQYF. The chain carries TRBV30 and TRBJ2-5; the TRBD2 assignment by TCRdb is unverifiable without DNA. Germline CDR1 is GTSNPN and CDR2 is SVGIG (reference sequence). The CDR3 contains 16 residues.

The chain links TRBV13 to TRBJ2-5; TCRdb's D call of TRBD2 is untestable without DNA. Germline values: CDR1 PRHDT, CDR2 FYEKMQ (reference sequence). This CDR3 has 12 residues. CDR3 loop: CASSKSPGAQYF.

The V gene is TRBV5-1, the J gene TRBJ2-1; TCRdb selects TRBD1, and the lack of DNA leaves this call unchecked. Germline loops: CDR1 SGHRS, CDR2 YFSETQ. The CDR3 has 15 amino acids. The CDR3 region is CASSKTGTQHNEQFF.

The chain links TRBV29-1 to TRBJ1-1. The CDR3 loop spans 11 amino acids. Per the germline V gene, CDR1 is SQVTM and CDR2 is ANQGSEA. CDR3 sequence: CSVDDGAGAFF.

The gene calls are TRBV5-1 and TRBJ2-5. The germline gives CDR1 SGHRS, CDR2 YFSETQ. The CDR3 has 12 amino acids. CDR3 in amino acids: CASSQDWETQYF.

The chain uses TRBV7-2 and TRBJ2-7; TCRdb selects TRBD2, and the lack of DNA leaves this call unchecked. The CDR3 runs to 14 residues. The germline gives CDR1 SGHTA, CDR2 FQGNSA. CDR3 amino acids: CASSWLAGSYEQYF.

This rearrangement joins TRBV4-2 to TRBJ1-5. Germline CDR1 LGHNA, CDR2 YNFKEQ. The CDR3 has 16 amino acids. The CDR3 loop is CASSPGRALSNQPQHF.

The chain uses TRBV30 and TRBJ2-2; TCRdb picks TRBD2, but there is no DNA to check that call. The length of the CDR3 is 14 residues. Germline values: CDR1 GTSNPN, CDR2 SVGIG (reference sequence). This chain's CDR3 is CAWSSGRAERELFF. Drawing the rest from reference TRBV30 and TRBJ2-2, the complete variable domain is SQTIHQWPATLVQPVGSPLSLECTVEGTSNPNLYWYRQAAGRGLQLLFYSVGIGQISSEVPQNLSASRPQDRQFILSSKKLLLSDSGFYLCAWSSGRAERELFFGEGSRLTVL.

The chain is built from TRBV12-3 or TRBV12-4 and TRBJ2-3; TCRdb gives TRBD1 as the D gene, but with no DNA this cannot be confirmed. The CDR3 runs to 16 residues. The CDR3 here is CASSLRQGMGGDTQYF.

The chain is built from TRBV2 and TRBJ2-1. Germline V gene data show CDR1 as SNHLY and CDR2 as FYNNEI. This CDR3 contains 15 residues. CDR3 residues: CASSSDRASYNEQFF. Drawing the rest from reference TRBV2 and TRBJ2-1, the complete variable domain is EPEVTQTPSHQVTQMGQEVILRCVPISNHLYFYWYRQILGQKVEFLVSFYNNEISEKSEIFDDQFSVERPDGSNFTLKIRSTKLEDSAMYFCASSSDRASYNEQFFGPGTRLTVL.

The chain couples TRBV5-1 to TRBJ2-5; TCRdb designates TRBD1, a call that cannot be tested without DNA. The CDR3 is made up of 14 amino acids. Germline V gene lookup returns CDR1 SGHRS and CDR2 YFSETQ. The CDR3: CASSDRRRSMPQYF.

This chain links TRBV6-5 with TRBJ2-1. From germline, CDR1 is MNHEY and CDR2 SVGAGI. This CDR3 comprises 11 residues. This CDR3 reads CASSSSSEQFF.